Presented here are 8 T cell receptor beta chains from one specimen sequenced in a study of T cell clones after liver transplantation. Assay used: immunoSEQ multiplex PCR; TCRdb lists only in-frame clones, some missing. The sample contains over 60,000 clones, 80% of which appear only once. The source was CD4+ T cells from blood, collected before liver transplant. The receptors originated from a human donor who received a liver transplant.

The gene calls are TRBV7-2 and TRBJ2-5, with D perhaps matching TRBD2 (6 bases). The J call may not be correct, given that the DNA end is closer to TRBJ2-7. Germline values: CDR1 SGHTA, CDR2 FQGNSA. The CDR3 runs to 14 residues. CDR3 in DNA: TGTGCCAGCAGCTCCCAGGGACTGGTCTACGAGCAGTACTTC. It encodes CASSSQGLVYEQYF.

This clone was counted once. This chain connects TRBV18 to TRBJ2-2, with no clear D. The V and J ends lost 0 bases and 1 base respectively, with 12 bases between them. Germline V gene sequence: CDR1 KGHSH, CDR2 LQKENI. The CDR3 totals 17 residues. CDR3 loop: CASSPPYNHRNTGELFF. The CDR3 DNA reads TGTGCCAGCTCACCACCGTATAACCACAGGAACACCGGGGAGCTGTTTTTT.

The chain joins TRBV2 to TRBJ2-2; the match to TRBD2 covers 8 bases. The CDR3 sequence is 15 residues long. V lost 7 bases, J lost 1 base, and 5 bases stayed unmatched. Germline values: CDR1 SNHLY, CDR2 FYNNEI. CDR3 in amino acids: CASMQRGLNTGELFF. Written as DNA, the CDR3 is TGTGCCAGCATGCAGCGGGGGCTGAACACCGGGGAGCTGTTTTTT.

This clone appeared a few times. This sequence joins TRBV9 and TRBJ2-7; D possibly corresponds to TRBD2 (6 bases). V lost 2 bases and J lost 5, with 14 bases in between. The germline V gene encodes CDR1 SGDLS and CDR2 YYNGEE. The CDR3 is 14 amino acids. CDR3 region: CASSVGTRSDEQYF. The CDR3 DNA follows: TGTGCCAGCAGCGTCGGGACTCGGAGCGACGAGCAGTACTTC.

The genes are TRBV19 and TRBJ1-5; a weak D match, TRBD1 (6 bases). Germline V lookup: CDR1 LNHDA, CDR2 SQIVND (reference sequence). Trimming shortened V by 4 bases and J by 3 bases, and 10 bases separated the two germline ends. This CDR3 has 14 amino acids. This CDR3 reads CASSNRDNNQPQHF. CDR3 in DNA: TGTGCCAGTAGTAACCGGGACAACAATCAGCCCCAGCATTTT.

This chain connects TRBV7-2 to TRBJ2-7; tentatively, D is TRBD2 (5 bases). This CDR3 comprises 15 residues. In germline, CDR1 is SGHTA, CDR2 FQGNSA. V was trimmed by 1 base and J by 4 bases, leaving 14 bases between them. The CDR3 nucleotides are TGTGCCAGCAGCTTAGGCGGGCCCTCGGCGTACGAGCAGTACTTC. Encoded protein: CASSLGGPSAYEQYF.

This rearrangement joins TRBV29-1 to TRBJ1-2; D gene ambiguous. The CDR3 runs 11 residues. Trimming shortened V by 4 bases and J by 1 base, and 4 bases separated the two germline ends. Germline V gene data show CDR1 as SQVTM and CDR2 as ANQGSEA. CDR3 sequence: CSVAVNYGYTF. In DNA form, the CDR3 reads TGCAGCGTTGCAGTTAACTATGGCTACACCTTC.

The chain combines TRBV18 with TRBJ2-5, with D perhaps assigned TRBD1 or TRBD2 (6 bases each). CDR1 and CDR2 (germline): KGHSH, LQKENI. The CDR3 consists of 14 residues. V was trimmed by 3 bases and J by 3 bases, leaving 11 bases between them. CDR3 loop: CASSPLRGEETQYF. In DNA, the CDR3 is TGTGCCAGCTCACCTCTGAGGGGGGAAGAGACCCAGTACTTC.